This T cell receptor beta chain was identified in a study of circulating tumor DNA in untreated peripheral T-cell lymphoma (dated by TCRdb to about 2021). The CDR3 numbers 16 residues from cysteine through phenylalanine. Only the CDR3 DNA is retained, 48 bases long and in frame from the first base. V is pared back by 2 bases and J by 1 base, with 9 bases lying between the germline termini. The germline V gene specifies SGHTA as CDR1 and FQGNSA as CDR2. What the research found in general, with its limitations: Tumor-specific clonotypes were found in around three quarters of patients, coming from roughly 88% of baseline tissues and roughly 68% of baseline serum samples.

The protocol used for the library was the immunoSEQ multiplex PCR assay. TCRdb's version of the immuneACCESS table is confined to in-frame rearrangements and falls short of the full clone set. An unresolved V gene accounts for under half of the shortfall where checked; the remainder is of unknown origin. The sample table contains roughly 7,100 clones; only one count was recorded for roughly 77% of them. The ten largest clones take up about 26% of the sample. To identify tumor-specific TCR clonotypes, tumor tissue taken at baseline, before any treatment, was sequenced. To monitor patients with peripheral T-cell lymphoma who were getting frontline treatment on a trial, the study applied next-generation sequencing to T-cell receptor sequences. Comment on this clone: The clone's antigen remains unknown. Qualities for individual bases were not recorded, and no much larger clone is one base off.

The chain is encoded by TRBV7-2 joined to TRBJ2-6; confidence is insufficient to name the D gene. This sequence originates from a human donor with peripheral T-cell lymphoma. The sample was tumor tissue. The CDR3 protein sequence reads: CASSLLGISGANVLTF. The DNA is as follows: TGTGCCAGCAGCTTATTGGGGATATCTGGGGCCAACGTCCTGACTTTC.